The 6 T cell receptor beta chains listed next were all sequenced from one sample in a study of cytomegalovirus exposure and HLA in healthy donors. The PCR had 60 Vbeta and 13 Jbeta primers. Profiled with immunoSEQ multiplex PCR; TCRdb holds only in-frame clones, not every one. The sample lists roughly 140,000 clones, 70% to 85% occurring once. The sample comprised PBMCs. All receptors come from a male donor in good health and CMV-seronegative.

This clone was observed a few times. The V call is TRBV2, the J call TRBJ2-7; 9 bases are a match to TRBD1. J was trimmed by 1 base and V by 9 bases; bases with no gene match: 7. The CDR3 has 14 amino acids. In germline, CDR1 is SNHLY, CDR2 FYNNEI. Written as DNA, the CDR3 is TGTGCCAGATCTCGGGACAGGGAGTCCTACGAGCAGTACTTC. It encodes CARSRDRESYEQYF.

CDR3: CASSFTGQGYEQYF. For the CDR3, the DNA is TGCGCCAGCAGCTTCACCGGACAGGGCTACGAGCAGTACTTC. This rearrangement joins TRBV5-1 to TRBJ2-7, with 8 bases aligning to TRBD1. Unmatched junction bases numbered 4, after V lost 2 bases and J lost 3 bases. The CDR3 contains 14 residues. Germline V lookup: CDR1 SGHRS, CDR2 YFSETQ.

V gene TRBV29-1 combines with J gene TRBJ2-7; the match to TRBD1 covers 9 bases. Germline assignment: CDR1 SQVTM and CDR2 ANQGSEA. The CDR3 spans 13 residues. V shed 6 bases, J shed 4 bases, and the junction held 7 bases outside the gene matches. Here the CDR3 DNA reads TGCAGCGTGGTCCGGGACAGGGCGTACGAGCAGTACTTC. Protein product: CSVVRDRAYEQYF.

The rearrangement uses TRBV6-5 and TRBJ2-3; tentatively, D is TRBD2 (6 bases). This CDR3 spans 14 amino acids. The germline V gene has CDR1 MNHEY and CDR2 SVGAGI. V lost 8 bases and J lost 2, with 14 bases in between. Here the CDR3 reads CASRGLSNTDTQYF. DNA for the CDR3: TGTGCCAGCCGTGGACTAAGTAACACAGATACGCAGTATTTT.

This clone appeared once. The chain has TRBV29-1 and TRBJ2-1, with a tentative D call TRBD2 (6 bases). The CDR3 is 11 residues long. CDR1 and CDR2 (germline): SQVTM, ANQGSEA. CDR3: CQAEGYDEQFF. CDR3 coding DNA: TGCCAGGCGGAGGGGTACGATGAGCAGTTCTTC.

CDR3 DNA sequence: TGTGCCAGCAGCTTGGACGGGGGTATCACTGAAGCTTTCTTT. Protein: CASSLDGGITEAFF. V usage is TRBV5-4 and J usage is TRBJ1-1, with a possible D match to TRBD1 (5 bases). Germline V gives CDR1 SGHNT, CDR2 YYREEE (reference sequence). CDR3 length: 14 residues. The ends were cut back, 0 bases at V and 4 bases at J, with 10 bases in the middle.